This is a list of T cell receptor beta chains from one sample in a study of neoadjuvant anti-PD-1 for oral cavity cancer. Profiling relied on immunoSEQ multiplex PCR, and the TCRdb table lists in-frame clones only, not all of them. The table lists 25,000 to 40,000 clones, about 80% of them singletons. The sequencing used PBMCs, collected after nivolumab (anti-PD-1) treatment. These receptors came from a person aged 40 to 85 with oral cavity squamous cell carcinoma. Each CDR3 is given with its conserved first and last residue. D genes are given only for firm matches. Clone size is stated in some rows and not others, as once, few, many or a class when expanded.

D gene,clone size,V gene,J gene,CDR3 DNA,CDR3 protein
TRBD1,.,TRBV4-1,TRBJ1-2,TGCGCCAGCAGCCACCCGGGGACAGGGAGTGGCTACACCTTC,CASSHPGTGSGYTF
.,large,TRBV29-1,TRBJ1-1,TGCAGCGCCAAGACAGGAGGGAGCACTGAAGCTTTCTTT,CSAKTGGSTEAFF
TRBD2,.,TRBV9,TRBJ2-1,TGTGCCAGCAGCGTCTCCGGGACTACCTACAATGAGCAGTTCTTC,CASSVSGTTYNEQFF
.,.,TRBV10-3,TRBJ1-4,TGTGCCATCAGTGCGAGCGGAAATGAAAAACTGTTTTTT,CAISASGNEKLFF
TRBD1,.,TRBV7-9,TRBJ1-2,TGTGCCAGCAGCAACCGACAGGGGTTGGGCTACACCTTC,CASSNRQGLGYTF
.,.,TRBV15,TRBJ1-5,TGTGCCACCAGCGGGGAGCCTCAGCAGCCCCAGCATTTT,CATSGEPQQPQHF
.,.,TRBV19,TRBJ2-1,TGTGCCAGTAGTATTATCCTAGCTGGGTACAATGAGCAGTTCTTC,CASSIILAGYNEQFF
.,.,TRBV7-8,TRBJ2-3,TGTGCCAGCAGCCCGACCTGGGACGGCACAGATACGCAGTATTTT,CASSPTWDGTDTQYF
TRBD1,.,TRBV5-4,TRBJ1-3,TGTGCCAGCAGCTTGCCAGGGGGCGGTGACACCATATATTTT,CASSLPGGGDTIYF
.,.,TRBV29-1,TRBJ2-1,TGCAGCGTTGAAGTACTCAGGGGTGAGCAGTTCTTC,CSVEVLRGEQFF
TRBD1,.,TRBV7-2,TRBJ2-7,TGTGCCAGCAGGACGACAGGGGGCGCCTCCTACGAGCAGTACTTC,CASRTTGGASYEQYF
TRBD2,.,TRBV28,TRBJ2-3,TGTGCCAGCAGTTCGAGCGGGGGTGGTGATACGCAGTATTTT,CASSSSGGGDTQYF
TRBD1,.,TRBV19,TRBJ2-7,TGTGCCAGTAGCCAAGGACAGGGAATCTACGAGCAGTACTTC,CASSQGQGIYEQYF
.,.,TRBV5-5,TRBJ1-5,TGTGCCAGCAGCTCCGACATCGTCAATCAGCCCCAGCATTTT,CASSSDIVNQPQHF
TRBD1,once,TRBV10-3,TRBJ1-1,TGTGCCATCAGTGACAACAGGGGGCCTATGTACACTGAAGCTTTCTTT,CAISDNRGPMYTEAFF
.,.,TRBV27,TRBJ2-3,TGTGCCAGCAGACGGGACGCGCTAAGTCCTAGCACAGATACGCAGTATTTT,CASRRDALSPSTDTQYF
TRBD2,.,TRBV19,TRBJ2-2,TGTGCCAGTAGTATGGGACTAGGGGGTACCGGGGAGCTGTTTTTT,CASSMGLGGTGELFF
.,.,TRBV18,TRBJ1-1,TGTGCCAGCTCACCGGTCCGGGACACTGAAGCTTTCTTT,CASSPVRDTEAFF